These 10 T cell receptor beta chains were all obtained from the same sample, sequenced in a study of blood T cells in healthy people across ages. Using a J-beta primer mix together with a sample-barcoded 5' primer, a second PCR was run for roughly 6 to 11 cycles. TCRdb itself ran the 5' RACE reads through MiXCR, one entry per CDR3 protein. The sample records about 1.6 million distinct CDR3 sequences, around 36% being singletons. Sequencing was performed on blood. The source of these receptors is a woman between 25 and 40 years old in good health.

This sequence joins TRBV3-1 and TRBJ2-7; TRBD1 aligns across 8 bases. The CDR3 is made up of 15 amino acids. The V gene's germline CDR1 is LGHDT and CDR2 YNNKEL (reference sequence). V was clipped by 4 bases and J by 3 bases; unmatched bases: 8. For the CDR3, the DNA is TGTGCCAGCAGCCCCAAGACAGGGGAATTCTACGAGCAGTACTTC. It specifies CASSPKTGEFYEQYF.

This chain links TRBV12-3 or TRBV12-4 with TRBJ2-3, with a possible D match to TRBD2 (7 bases). The CDR3 contains 15 residues. V shed 7 bases and J shed 7 bases, with 21 bases lying between them. In DNA, the CDR3 is TGTGCCAGCACCCCGGTACGGGGGGCCGCATATACGCAGTATTTT. Residues: CASTPVRGAAYTQYF.

There are many counts of this clonotype. The chain uses TRBV12-3 or TRBV12-4 and TRBJ1-2, with TRBD1 matching over 8 bases. V lost 6 bases and J lost 5; bases outside the gene matches: 11. The CDR3 has 15 residues. CDR3: CASRGDRSGGYGYTF. CDR3 DNA: TGTGCCAGCAGGGGGGACAGGAGCGGAGGGTATGGCTACACCTTC.

This clonotype was seen only a few times. The chain has TRBV30 and TRBJ1-2; tentatively, D is TRBD1 (5 bases). V was pared by 2 bases and J by 7 bases, with 11 bases between. This CDR3 comprises 12 residues. Germline V gene data show CDR1 as GTSNPN and CDR2 as SVGIG (reference sequence). The CDR3 protein is CAWSFTQGGYTF. The CDR3 DNA reads TGTGCCTGGAGTTTCACCCAGGGTGGCTACACCTTC.

This chain connects TRBV27 to TRBJ2-1; 9 positions match TRBD2. Germline V gene sequence: CDR1 MNHEY, CDR2 SMNVEV (reference sequence). With V trimmed by 5 bases and J by 3 bases, 20 bases remained unmatched. CDR3 length equals 20 residues. In nucleotides, the CDR3 is TGTGCCAGCAGTCATCCGCTGGGCCTAGCGGGACCAGCGTTCTACAATGAGCAGTTCTTC. As protein: CASSHPLGLAGPAFYNEQFF.

The chain combines TRBV29-1 with TRBJ1-1; no reliable D call. Germline V CDR1 and CDR2: SQVTM, ANQGSEA. V was cut by 2 bases and J by 4 bases, with 8 bases left in between. The CDR3 totals 12 residues. DNA of the CDR3: TGCAGCGTTGAACGGGGAACCACTGAAGCTTTCTTT. This gives the protein CSVERGTTEAFF.

The chain is built from TRBV20-1 and TRBJ2-3, with 9 bases matching TRBD1. V shed 5 bases, J shed 3 bases, and the junction held 9 bases outside the gene matches. Germline V lookup: CDR1 DFQATT, CDR2 SNEGSKA (reference sequence). CDR3 size: 15 residues. The CDR3 region is CSALGLDRGTDTQYF. As DNA, the CDR3 is TGCAGTGCTCTAGGATTGGACAGGGGTACAGATACGCAGTATTTT.

This clonotype was recorded a few times. V is TRBV27 and J is TRBJ2-1; the match to TRBD2 covers 9 bases. Germline V gene sequence: CDR1 MNHEY, CDR2 SMNVEV (reference sequence). This CDR3 contains 15 residues. With 8 bases clipped from V and 4 bases from J, the junction kept 9 bases outside the gene matches. The CDR3 DNA follows: TGTGCCAGCGGGGGCGTAGCGGGAGTTTACAATGAGCAGTTCTTC. It is translated as CASGGVAGVYNEQFF.

This clonotype has at least ten counts. The CDR3 protein is CASSFRGTDTQYF. The CDR3 nucleotides read TGTGCCAGCAGCTTCAGGGGAACAGATACGCAGTATTTT. V is TRBV12-3 or TRBV12-4 and J is TRBJ2-3; tentatively, D is TRBD1 (6 bases). The CDR3 is 13 amino acids. Trimming took 6 bases from V and 3 from J, leaving 10 bases between them.

The DNA of the CDR3 is TGTGCCAGCAGCGCCTACCCGTCGGGACAGTCCTACAATGAGCAGTTCTTC. Translating it yields CASSAYPSGQSYNEQFF. The chain has TRBV9 and TRBJ2-1, with 7 bases matching TRBD1. The CDR3 runs 17 residues. The trim removed 3 bases at V and 1 base at J, leaving 10 bases unmatched. Germline CDR1 and CDR2: SGDLS and YYNGEE.